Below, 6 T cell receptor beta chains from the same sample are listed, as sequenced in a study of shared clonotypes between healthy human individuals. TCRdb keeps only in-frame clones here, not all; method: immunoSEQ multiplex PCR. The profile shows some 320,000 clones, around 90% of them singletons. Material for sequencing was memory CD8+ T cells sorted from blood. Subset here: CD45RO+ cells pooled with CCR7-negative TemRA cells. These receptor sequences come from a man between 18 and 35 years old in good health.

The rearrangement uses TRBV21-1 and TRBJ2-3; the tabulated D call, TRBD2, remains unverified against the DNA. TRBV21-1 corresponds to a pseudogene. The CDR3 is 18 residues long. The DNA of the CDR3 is TGTGCCAGCAGCACAGCGTCACAGACGGGAGATGGGGCAGATACGCAGTATTTT. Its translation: CASSTASQTGDGADTQYF.

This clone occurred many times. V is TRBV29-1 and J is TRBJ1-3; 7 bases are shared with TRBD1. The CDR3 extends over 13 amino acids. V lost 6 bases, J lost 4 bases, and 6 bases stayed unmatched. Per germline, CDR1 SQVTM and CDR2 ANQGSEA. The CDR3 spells CSVPGTDGNTIYF. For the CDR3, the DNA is TGCAGCGTCCCCGGGACAGACGGAAACACCATATATTTT.

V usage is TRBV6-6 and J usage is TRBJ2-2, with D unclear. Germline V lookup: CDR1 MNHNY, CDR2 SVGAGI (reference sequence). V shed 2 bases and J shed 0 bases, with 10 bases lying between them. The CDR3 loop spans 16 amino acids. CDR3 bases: TGTGCCAGCAGTTACGGAGAGATTTCGAACACCGGGGAGCTGTTTTTT. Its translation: CASSYGEISNTGELFF.

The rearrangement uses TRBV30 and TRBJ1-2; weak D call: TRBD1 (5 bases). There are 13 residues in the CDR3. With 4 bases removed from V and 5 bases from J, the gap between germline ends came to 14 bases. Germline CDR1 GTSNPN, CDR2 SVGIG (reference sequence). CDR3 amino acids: CAWTWDPGYGYTF. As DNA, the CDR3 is TGTGCCTGGACCTGGGACCCAGGGTATGGCTACACCTTC.

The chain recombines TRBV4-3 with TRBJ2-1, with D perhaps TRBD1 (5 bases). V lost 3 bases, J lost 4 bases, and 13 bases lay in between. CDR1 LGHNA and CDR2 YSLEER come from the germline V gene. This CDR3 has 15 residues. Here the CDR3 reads CASSHGRQTYNEQFF. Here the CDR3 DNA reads TGCGCCAGCAGCCATGGGCGACAGACTTACAATGAGCAGTTCTTC.

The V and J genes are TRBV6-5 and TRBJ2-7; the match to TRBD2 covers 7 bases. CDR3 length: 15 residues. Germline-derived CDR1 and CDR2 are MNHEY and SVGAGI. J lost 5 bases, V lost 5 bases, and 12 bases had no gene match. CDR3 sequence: CASSQEGRESNEQYF. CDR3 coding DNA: TGTGCCAGCAGTCAAGAGGGGCGGGAGTCCAACGAGCAGTACTTC.